This T cell receptor (beta chain) was captured by sequencing in a study of T-cell memory formation after mild COVID-19 (dated by TCRdb to about 2021). With respect to the entire study: TCR sequence clusters from the two donors were largely donor specific. In a couple of donors, T-cell clones that expanded and contracted after mild COVID-19 were tracked by sequencing TCRalpha and TCRbeta repertoires over time. Two young, previously healthy adult volunteers made up the cohort, one male and one female.

The study at large found these results: SARS-CoV-2 specificity was not confirmed for the second-wave clones peaking on day 37. Contracting CD4+ clones turned up mainly in the CM and EM memory subsets, whereas EMRA was where CD8+ clones were enriched. The study included only a couple of mild cases, and larger cohorts that include severe cases with pre-infection samples were judged to be necessary. Clones contracting from day 15 to 85 had balanced CD4/CD8 phenotypes, while a second wave expanding from day 15 to 37 was biased towards CD4+. Some responding clones were detected in pre-infection memory, suggesting pre-existing cross-reactive memory T cells joined the SARS-CoV-2 response.

This clonotype has a handful of counts. Its antigen remains undetermined. Qualities for individual bases were not recorded, and no much larger clone is one base off. Sequencing was carried out with an Illumina NovaSeq 6000. TCRalpha and TCRbeta cDNA libraries were constructed by 5'RACE with constant-segment primers, with sample barcodes and unique molecular identifiers being introduced. RNA was extracted from every sample with Trizol reagent. Library amplification was performed in two PCR steps, and a second sample barcode and Illumina TruSeq adapters were introduced in the second step. The libraries were sequenced on an Illumina NovaSeq using 2 x 150 bp paired-end reads. On the authors' methods: The reads were demultiplexed and collapsed into UMI-guided consensus sequences using migec v1.2.7. Using mixcr v2.1.11, the UMI consensuses were aligned to TRA and TRB V and J templates and assembled into clonotypes. A clonotype was counted as expanded or contracted only if both edgeR and NoisET called the change significant, with noise models trained on biological replicates. edgeR calls used a false discovery rate-adjusted p below 0.01 and a log2 fold-change threshold of 1. As an exploratory analysis of dynamics, PCA with hierarchical clustering was applied to max-normalized trajectories of the 1000 most abundant clonotypes. Separately sequenced CD4+ and CD8+ repertoires were used to assign the CD4 or CD8 phenotype of responding clones. TCRdb ran its own pipeline on the public reads, namely fastp trimming at Q25 and MiXCR clone calling, and kept in-frame beta chains. Identical CDR3 proteins give one entry, which carries the most common genes and DNA. TCRdb, rather than the study authors, made the V and J calls. The sample table contains about 110,000 distinct CDR3 sequences; only one count was recorded for about an eighth of them. The ten largest clones represent more than 25% of the sample.

Ficoll-Paque density gradient centrifugation was used to isolate PBMCs. The CDR1 and CDR2 encoded by the germline V gene are MDHEN and SYDVKM. From the cysteine up to the phenylalanine, the CDR3 has a length of 11 residues. The read is trimmed to its CDR3 DNA, 33 bases read in frame from base 1. Trimming removed 6 bases from V and 10 bases from J, leaving 12 bases between the germline ends. The chain is assembled from TRBV28 and TRBJ1-1; the D gene identity is not certain. The receptor was isolated from an adult woman who had mild COVID-19 (a few samples of this study predate the infection). The sample titles of this study are shuffled in the database, so cell type and time point are left out; the donor was told from shared clones. The sequenced sample was PBMCs or a T cell subset sorted from them (not recorded which). The nucleotides read TGTGCCAGCAGCCTAGGGTTAGGAGCTTTCTTT. This gives the protein CASSLGLGAFF.